Listed here are 16 T cell receptor beta chains from one sample, sequenced in a study of blood T cell repertoires in COVID-19. Libraries were prepared by immunoSEQ multiplex PCR; TCRdb keeps only in-frame clonotypes and omits some of them. Here the sample spans about 80,000 clones, around nine tenths being singletons. Sequencing was done on a sample of peripheral blood. These receptors were collected from a man between 65 and 85 years old with active or convalescent COVID-19.

This chain connects TRBV5-6 to TRBJ1-3, with 8 bases lining up with TRBD1. Germline CDR1 is SGHDT and CDR2 is YYEEEE. The CDR3 contains 17 residues. V trimming: 4 bases; J trimming: 0 bases; junction bases outside the gene matches: 9. The CDR3 sequence is CASSGGTGRISGNTIYF. The CDR3 DNA is TGTGCCAGCAGCGGCGGGACAGGTCGCATCTCTGGAAACACCATATATTTT.

The CDR3 sequence is CASSEGQAGSPLHF. CDR3 DNA: TGCGCCAGCAGCGAGGGACAGGCTGGCTCACCCCTCCACTTT. The V gene is TRBV5-1, the J gene TRBJ1-6; 8 bases match TRBD1. Looked up from germline, CDR1 is SGHRS and CDR2 is YFSETQ. This CDR3 contains 14 residues. V gave up 4 bases and J gave up 10 bases; unmatched junction bases: 7.

The CDR3 DNA follows: TGCACCAGCAGCCAAGATCGGGTTGAAGACAGGGTGGACACTGAAGCTTTCTTT. Translated: CTSSQDRVEDRVDTEAFF. The V call is TRBV1, the J call TRBJ1-1; the D segment call TRBD1 is taken from the table without a DNA check. TRBV1 is a pseudogene locus. The CDR3 runs 18 residues.

The V call is TRBV9, the J call TRBJ1-1, with a possible D match to TRBD1 (5 bases). Per germline, CDR1 SGDLS and CDR2 YYNGEE. V was shortened by 0 bases and J by 7 bases, with 10 bases between the two germline ends. The CDR3 consists of 13 residues. CDR3 sequence (DNA): TGTGCCAGCAGCGTAGCCCCGGGGGGTGAAGCTTTCTTT. It translates to CASSVAPGGEAFF.

J is TRBJ2-6 and V is TRBV30, with D tentatively TRBD1 (6 bases). Trimming stripped 4 bases from V and 11 bases from J, with 12 bases between. This CDR3 has 12 residues. CDR1 and CDR2 (germline): GTSNPN, SVGIG (reference sequence). The CDR3 sequence: CAWKGGNHVLTF. CDR3 bases: TGTGCCTGGAAAGGGGGAAATCACGTCCTGACTTTC.

This clone was seen a single time. A read error may account for a junction end that differs from germline. The chain joins TRBV2 to TRBJ1-5; a weak D match, TRBD1 (6 bases). Germline CDR1 SNHLY, CDR2 FYNNEI. This CDR3 region has 13 residues. CDR3 residues: CASTDGGNQPQHF. The CDR3 DNA is TGTGCCAGCACTGATGGGGGCAATCAACCCCAGCATTTT. The full variable domain, its missing parts supplied by reference TRBV2 and TRBJ1-5, is EPEVTQTPSHQVTQMGQEVILRCVPISNHLYFYWYRQILGQKVEFLVSFYNNEISEKSEIFDDQFSVERPDGSNFTLKIRSTKLEDSAMYFCASTDGGNQPQHFGDGTRLSIL.

As DNA, the CDR3 is TGCAGCGCTGGACAGGGGAGCGAGCAGTACTTC. This codes for CSAGQGSEQYF. The V and J genes are TRBV29-1 and TRBJ2-7; 9 positions agree with TRBD1. CDR1 is SQVTM, CDR2 ANQGSEA, per germline. V lost 7 bases and J lost 6; bases outside the gene matches: 4. The CDR3 length is 11 residues.

The CDR3 protein is CATRQGSQDTQYF. The CDR3, as DNA: TGCGCCACCCGACAGGGGTCTCAGGATACGCAGTATTTT. This rearrangement joins TRBV5-1 to TRBJ2-3; 8 bases are a match to TRBD1. The CDR3 has 13 amino acids. Germline V lookup: CDR1 SGHRS, CDR2 YFSETQ. V was pared by 9 bases and J by 6 bases, with 9 bases of the junction left unmatched.

The V gene is TRBV5-6, the J gene TRBJ2-3, with D possibly TRBD2 on 5 matching bases. Looked up from germline, CDR1 is SGHDT and CDR2 is YYEEEE. This CDR3 has 14 amino acids. The V gene lost 0 bases and the J gene lost 6 bases, with 11 bases spanning the gap. The CDR3 sequence is CASSLGQRGDTQYF. The CDR3 nucleotides read TGTGCCAGCAGCTTGGGTCAGCGAGGGGATACGCAGTATTTT.

This clone showed up just a few times. Here the CDR3 reads CASGAAGTGETEAFF. The CDR3 coding sequence is TGTGCTAGTGGTGCGGCCGGGACAGGGGAAACTGAAGCTTTCTTT. The chain recombines TRBV12-5 with TRBJ1-1; 10 nucleotides match TRBD1. The V and J ends lost 5 bases and 5 bases, in that order; junction bases with no gene match: 8. The CDR3 sequence is 15 residues long. Germline CDR1 and CDR2: LGHNT and FRNRAP.

The V call is TRBV5-4, the J call TRBJ1-6; possible D gene TRBD1, 5 bases. The CDR3 covers 15 residues. Germline V gene sequence: CDR1 SGHNT, CDR2 YYREEE (reference sequence). V was clipped by 0 bases and J by 8 bases, with 12 bases between them. The CDR3 coding sequence is TGTGCCAGCAGCTTGGCGCCGGGGGAATATTCACCCCTCCACTTT. Translated: CASSLAPGEYSPLHF.

The chain has TRBV19 and TRBJ1-2, with 7 bases lining up with TRBD1. The CDR3 runs to 14 residues. The germline V gene encodes CDR1 LNHDA and CDR2 SQIVND (reference sequence). V shed 6 bases, J shed 0 bases, and the junction held 4 bases outside the gene matches. The CDR3 bases are TGTGCCAGTAGCGGACAGGCAGCTAACTATGGCTACACCTTC. Amino acid sequence: CASSGQAANYGYTF.

The rearrangement links TRBV5-1 to TRBJ2-4; weak D call: TRBD2 (5 bases). Germline V gene sequence: CDR1 SGHRS, CDR2 YFSETQ. V lost 7 bases and J lost 9, with 17 bases in between. The CDR3 is 13 amino acids. CDR3 region: CASGGPSRGIQYF. As DNA, the CDR3 is TGCGCCAGCGGAGGACCCTCCCGAGGCATTCAGTACTTC.

This chain joins TRBV5-4 and TRBJ2-3, with 7 bases identical to TRBD2. This CDR3 is built from 16 residues. V lost 4 bases and J lost 0; bases outside the gene matches: 8. Germline V gene sequence: CDR1 SGHNT, CDR2 YYREEE (reference sequence). In DNA form, the CDR3 reads TGTGCCAGCAGCCCTCAAAGCGGGACTAGCACAGATACGCAGTATTTT. It yields the protein CASSPQSGTSTDTQYF.

The chain combines TRBV7-2 with TRBJ2-7, with 7 bases aligning to TRBD1. J gave up 1 base and V 5 bases, and 2 bases lay outside the gene matches. CDR3 length: 13 amino acids. The germline CDR1 and CDR2 sequences are SGHTA and FQGNSA. Here the CDR3 reads CASSRQGSYEQYF. The CDR3 DNA is TGTGCCAGCAGCCGACAGGGTTCCTACGAGCAGTACTTC.

The chain links TRBV7-2 to TRBJ2-1; the D gene is possibly TRBD2 (6 bases). The germline CDR1 and CDR2 sequences are SGHTA and FQGNSA. The germline V and J ends were trimmed by 0 bases and 4 bases, with 10 bases remaining between them. This CDR3 has 15 amino acids. CDR3 sequence reads: CASSLAGGLYNEQFF. CDR3 DNA sequence: TGTGCCAGCAGCTTAGCGGGGGGACTGTACAATGAGCAGTTCTTC.